A selection of T cell receptor beta chains follows, all from one sample in a study of T cells in Graves' hyperthyroidism and ophthalmopathy. TCRdb fed the multiplex PCR reads into MiXCR, producing one record per CDR3 protein. The sample has some 760,000 distinct CDR3 sequences, approximately 15% seen once; the top ten hold approximately 10%. Material for sequencing was blood. All receptors derive from a woman younger than 35 with Graves' hyperthyroidism. The conserved cysteine and the conserved F or W are not part of the CDR3 here.

v_call | cdr3_aa
TRBV4-2 | ASSLTGAQGANVLT
TRBV29-1 | SVEEETRTLSGNTIY
TRBV14 | ASSQGGQPYEQY
TRBV3-1 | ASRMGRETYNEQF
TRBV20-1 | SARVSGLTYNEQF
TRBV7-2 | ASSAGSEGSGANVLT
TRBV19 | ASSGGIPGQGGQPQH
TRBV10-3 | AISTNIIQGDEQF
TRBV7-8 | ASGKVVASYEQY
TRBV3-1 | ASSPRVRTGELF
TRBV3-1 | ASSQAGRGIKEKLF
TRBV5-1 | ASSLDRRLTDTQY
TRBV18 | ASSPTSPGELF
TRBV6-1 | ASSENGVSTDTQY
TRBV7-6 | ASSLVFTRDSYNEQF
TRBV10-3 | AISEQGTDTQY
TRBV19 | ASSGLGQPVTGELF
TRBV6-2/TRBV6-3 | ASRETGRRAEAF
TRBV7-3 | ASSSGGTSGEQF
TRBV7-9 | ASSLGTRRMDEQF
TRBV6-2/TRBV6-3 | ASSTRLAGEAGELF
TRBV5-5 | ASSRAGGQAAF
TRBV7-3 | ASSFQAPGLAYSGANVLT
TRBV6-2/TRBV6-3 | ASSYSKYLVPYEQY
TRBV27 | ASGNLILALH
TRBV13 | ASSLKGPNEKLF
TRBV7-6 | ASSLARPGAGGELF
TRBV5-1 | ASSLSGARKNIQY
TRBV20-1 | SASDRQGEESMNTEAF
TRBV7-6 | ASSPSGTDSYGYT
TRBV5-1 | ASSPTVRSGAWGNEQF
TRBV7-9 | ASSPGDSSYEQY
TRBV19 | ASWDRRDGNEQF
TRBV6-5 | ASSYSSSLLSNEQF
TRBV19 | ASSPSGRVLNTEAF
TRBV28 | ASSLRGLPRGYT
TRBV12-3/TRBV12-4 | ASSRMRSSVFTDTQY
TRBV7-2 | ASSLDRGRAAF
TRBV6-1 | ASTPLAGGGRETQY
TRBV18 | ASSPSGGPEGTIY
TRBV7-9 | ASSLVGTETGGEETQY
TRBV19 | ASRGPSQETQY
TRBV7-9 | ASSLGGSEQY
TRBV20-1 | SAGGLAPYEQY
TRBV7-9 | ASSLGDTGSTEAF
TRBV29-1 | SGGDRFSNQPQH